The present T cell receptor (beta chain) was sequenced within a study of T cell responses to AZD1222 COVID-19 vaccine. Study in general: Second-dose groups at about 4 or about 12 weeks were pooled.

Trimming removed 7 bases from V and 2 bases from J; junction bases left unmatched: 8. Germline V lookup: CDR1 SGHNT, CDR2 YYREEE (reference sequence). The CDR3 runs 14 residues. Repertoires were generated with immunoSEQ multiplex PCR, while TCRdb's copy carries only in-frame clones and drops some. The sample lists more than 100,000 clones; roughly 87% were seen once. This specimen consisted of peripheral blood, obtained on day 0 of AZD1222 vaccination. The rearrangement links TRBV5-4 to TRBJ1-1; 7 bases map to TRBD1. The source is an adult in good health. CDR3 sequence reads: CASALRDSNTEAFF. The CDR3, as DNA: TGTGCCAGCGCTCTCCGGGACAGCAACACTGAAGCTTTCTTT. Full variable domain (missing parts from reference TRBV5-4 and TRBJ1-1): ETGVTQSPTHLIKTRGQQVTLRCSSQSGHNTVSWYQQALGQGPQFIFQYYREEENGRGNFPPRFSGLQFPNYSSELNVNALELDDSALYLCASALRDSNTEAFFGQGTRLTVV.